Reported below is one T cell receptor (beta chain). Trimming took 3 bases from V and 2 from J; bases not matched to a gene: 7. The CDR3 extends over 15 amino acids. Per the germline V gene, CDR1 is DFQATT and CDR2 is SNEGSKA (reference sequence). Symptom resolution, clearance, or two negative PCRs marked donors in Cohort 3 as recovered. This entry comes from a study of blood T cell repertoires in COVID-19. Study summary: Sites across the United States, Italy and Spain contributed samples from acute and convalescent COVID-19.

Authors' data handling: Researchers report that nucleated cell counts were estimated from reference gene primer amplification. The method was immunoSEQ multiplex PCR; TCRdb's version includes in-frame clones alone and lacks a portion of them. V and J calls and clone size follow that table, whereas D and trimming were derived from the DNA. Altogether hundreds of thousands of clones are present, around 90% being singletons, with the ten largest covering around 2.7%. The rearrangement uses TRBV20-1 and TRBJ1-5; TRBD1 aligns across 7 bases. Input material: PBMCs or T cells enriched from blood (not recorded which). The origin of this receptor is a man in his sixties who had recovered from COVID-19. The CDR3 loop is CSASRRQGGNQPQHF. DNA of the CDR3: TGCAGTGCTAGTAGACGACAGGGTGGCAATCAGCCCCAGCATTTT.